This TCR beta chain appears in the sequencing data of a study of blood T cell repertoires in COVID-19. Background on the study: COVID-19 samples collected from the United States, Italy and Spain covered acute and convalescent phases. T cells, B-cell-depleted T cells, or PBMCs supplied cDNA or gDNA.

Per the study methods: Reference gene primer amplification gave estimated nucleated cell counts. The assay was immunoSEQ multiplex PCR, and TCRdb's table has in-frame clones only and misses some. V, J and clone size derive from that table, while D and trimming were established from the DNA sequence. The table has 300,000 or so clones, more than 85% seen once. CDR1 is SGHNT and CDR2 is YENEEA in the germline V gene. V gave up 5 bases and J gave up 2 bases; unmatched junction bases: 4. The CDR3 sequence is 15 residues long. Participants were placed into cohorts based on the clinical history they reported.

The sequenced material came from PBMCs or T cells enriched from blood (not recorded which). The receptor's source is a young woman who had recovered from COVID-19. This chain links TRBV11-3 with TRBJ1-1, with TRBD1 matching 11 bases. As DNA, the CDR3 is TGTGCCAGCAGCCCCGGGACAGGGGGTAACACTGAAGCTTTCTTT. It yields the protein CASSPGTGGNTEAFF.